The 5 T cell receptor beta chains below come from one sample, sequenced in a study of CD8+CD57+ T cells in acquired aplastic anemia. An expansion of CD8+CD57+ cells by flow cytometry had been shown in patients chosen for sequencing. The study profiled TCR beta VDJ and CDR3 using genomic DNA as template. TCRdb recomputed calls from the reads with MiXCR, one row per CDR3 protein. Of approximately 250,000 distinct CDR3 sequences in the sample, 82% were seen once. Sequencing input: sorted CD4+, CD8+, or CD8+CD57+ T cells (not recorded which) from PBMCs. The receptors derive from a human donor with aplastic anemia.

Worth noting for this clonotype: Because the CDR3 is missing its conserved closing phenylalanine or tryptophan, this is likely a read error. The limits of the CDR3 on the DNA are not certain, so only TCRdb's listed CDR3 is given. The chain uses TRBV7-9 and TRBJ1-6. Germline assignment: CDR1 SEHNR and CDR2 FQNEAQ (reference sequence). From its first to its last residue, the CDR3 has 13 amino acids. The CDR3 sequence is CASSVGRGRSSDT.

About this clonotype: At one end, the junction sequence differs from germline, possibly due to a read error. This chain links TRBV7-9 with TRBJ1-5, with D maybe TRBD1 (6 bases). Germline V gene lookup returns CDR1 SEHNR and CDR2 FQNEAQ (reference sequence). The CDR3 length is 13 residues. CDR3 amino acids: CASSQTGTRPQHF. As DNA, the CDR3 is TGCGCCAGCAGCCAAACAGGGACTCGGCCCCAGCACTTT.

The chain recombines TRBV7-8 with TRBJ1-5; D is undetermined. The germline V and J ends were trimmed by 4 bases and 4 bases, with 20 bases remaining between them. Germline-derived CDR1 and CDR2 are SGHVS and FQNEAQ. The CDR3 contains 17 residues. The CDR3 coding sequence is TGTGCCAGCAGCTCAACGACCAGCCCACTTAGTAATCAGCCCCAGCATTTT. Translating gives CASSSTTSPLSNQPQHF.

Points on this clonotype: The conserved phenylalanine or tryptophan normally closing the CDR3 is absent here, so this likely arose from a read error. The DNA is left out, because the CDR3 cannot be placed on it with certainty; the CDR3 is given as TCRdb lists it. The gene calls are TRBV7-7 and TRBJ2-1; the DNA was not used to check the table's D call, TRBD1. The CDR3 is 13 residues long, ends included. CDR1 and CDR2 (germline): SSHAT, FNYEAQ (reference sequence). The CDR3 here is CASLGGADNQYFV.

This clonotype was counted ten times or more. Likely a read error: the CDR3 ends without its conserved phenylalanine or tryptophan. No DNA is shown, since the ends of the CDR3 on it are uncertain; the CDR3 is the one TCRdb lists. The CDR3 loop is CASSGEAGNTGEL. The chain uses TRBV9 and TRBJ2-3; the table's D call TRBD2 went unverified against the DNA. Germline V gene lookup returns CDR1 SGDLS and CDR2 YYNGEE. The CDR3 spans 13 residues, counting both ends.